The T cell receptor (beta chain) described here comes from a study of blood T cell repertoires in COVID-19. V was shortened by 6 bases and J by 7 bases, with 12 bases between the two germline ends. The CDR3 runs 12 residues. Only in-frame clones appear in the TCRdb table, and some are missing; sequencing was by immunoSEQ multiplex PCR. There are some 200,000 clones in the sample; 85% to 90% occur only once, and approximately 3.5% lies in the top ten. Material: PBMCs or T cells enriched from blood (not recorded which). The rearrangement joins TRBV12-3 or TRBV12-4 to TRBJ1-1, with TRBD1 as a possible D gene (5 bases). This TCR was sampled from a woman between 18 and 30 years old in a cohort exposed to, infected with or recovered from COVID-19 (not recorded which). The CDR3: CASRPTTGEAFF. In DNA, the CDR3 is TGTGCCAGCAGACCGACCACAGGTGAAGCTTTCTTT.